The source of this T cell receptor (beta chain) is a study of cytotoxic CD8 clonotypes in ibrutinib-treated CLL. For the study at large: The patients, roughly ten relapsed/refractory and roughly 15 treatment-naive, included 17 who were IGHV unmutated. By median around 74 months, around twelve had progressed and around 14 stayed remitted; responses had been 2 complete and around 25 partial.

Depths of 1 in 200,000 to 1 in 1 million T cells were the sequencing target. Using immunoSEQ multiplex PCR, the repertoire was profiled, and TCRdb retains in-frame clones only, with some absent. This table has about 140,000 clones, less than 95% appearing once. About 2 micrograms of genomic DNA, which was extracted from cryopreserved PBMCs, served as the material used for the TCR beta libraries. Losses at the gene ends were 6 bases for V and 4 bases for J; bases not matched to a gene: 8. Germline loops: CDR1 SGHDN, CDR2 FVKESK. This CDR3 has 15 residues. The TCR sequence derives from a human donor with chronic lymphocytic leukemia. The input for sequencing was PBMCs, taken after 12 months of ibrutinib treatment. The gene calls are TRBV14 and TRBJ2-1; 8 nucleotides line up with TRBD1. For the CDR3, the DNA is TGTGCCAGCAGGAATACAGGGGGAGATTACAATGAGCAGTTCTTC. This gives the protein CASRNTGGDYNEQFF.